Listed below are T cell receptor beta chains from one sample, sequenced in a study of blood T cell repertoires in COVID-19. The protocol was immunoSEQ multiplex PCR, while the TCRdb copy is restricted to in-frame clones and leaves out a portion. The table lists around 190,000 clones, approximately 85% of them singletons. Sequencing used peripheral blood. Receptor source: a woman between 55 and 75 years old with acute or convalescent COVID-19. The CDR3 runs from the conserved cysteine through the conserved F or W. The order of the fields is J gene, D gene, clone size, V gene, CDR3 protein, CDR3 DNA. A D gene is named only where the DNA matches it firmly. Rows may omit the clone size; those that give it use once, few, many or a size class.

TRBJ2-2 | . | . | TRBV9 | CASSVARGGTGELFF | TGTGCCAGCAGCGTAGCCAGGGGTGGCACCGGGGAGCTGTTTTTT
TRBJ2-1 | . | . | TRBV10-3 | CAISYREGSNEQFF | TGTGCCATCAGTTACAGGGAGGGGAGCAATGAGCAGTTCTTC
TRBJ1-1 | . | . | TRBV2 | CASRADRTLNTEAFF | TGTGCCAGCAGGGCAGACAGGACTTTGAACACTGAAGCTTTCTTT
TRBJ2-1 | . | . | TRBV20-1 | CSATQGNEQFF | TGCAGTGCTACACAGGGCAATGAGCAGTTCTTC
TRBJ1-5 | . | . | TRBV19 | CASSEGVSNQPQHF | TGTGCCAGTAGTGAGGGGGTTAGCAATCAGCCCCAGCATTTT
TRBJ1-1 | TRBD1 | . | TRBV6-4 | CASSQDRDTEAFF | TGTGCCAGCAGCCAGGACAGGGACACTGAAGCTTTCTTT
TRBJ2-3 | . | . | TRBV25-1 | CASSEQGGSTDTQYF | TGTGCCAGCAGTGAACAGGGGGGAAGCACAGATACGCAGTATTTT
TRBJ2-1 | . | . | TRBV3-1/TRBV3-2 | CASSQVSVGTTFHEQFF | TGTGCCAGCAGCCAAGTTTCAGTAGGGACAACTTTTCATGAGCAGTTCTTC
TRBJ1-1 | TRBD1 | few | TRBV29-1 | CSVEGGQGAEAFF | TGCAGCGTTGAAGGGGGACAGGGAGCTGAAGCTTTCTTT
TRBJ1-1 | . | . | TRBV9 | CASSPHGGDTEAFF | TGTGCCAGCAGTCCCCATGGGGGGGACACTGAAGCTTTCTTT
TRBJ2-3 | . | . | TRBV9 | CASSADPRGDTQYF | TGTGCCAGCAGCGCCGACCCCAGAGGAGATACGCAGTATTTT
TRBJ2-2 | . | . | TRBV30 | CAWRESGSVNTGELFF | TGTGCCTGGAGGGAATCCGGGAGCGTGAACACCGGGGAGCTGTTTTTT
TRBJ2-1 | . | . | TRBV7-3 | CASSPRGARKQFF | TGTGCCAGCAGCCCCCGCGGCGCGAGGAAGCAGTTCTTC
TRBJ1-4 | . | . | TRBV5-1 | CASSWGGTNEKLFF | TGCGCCAGCAGTTGGGGGGGCACTAATGAAAAACTGTTTTTT
TRBJ2-2 | . | . | TRBV2 | CASRVADSLTGELFF | TGTGCCAGCAGGGTAGCGGATTCACTCACCGGGGAGCTGTTTTTT
TRBJ1-5 | . | . | TRBV19 | CASSIGEGGQPQHF | TGTGCCAGTAGTATAGGGGAGGGAGGTCAGCCCCAGCATTTT
TRBJ1-1 | . | . | TRBV11-2 | CASSPQITQRGGETEAFF | TGTGCCAGCAGCCCTCAGATAACGCAGAGGGGAGGTGAAACTGAAGCTTTCTTT
TRBJ2-2 | . | . | TRBV10-1 | CASSVEANTGELFF | TGCGCCAGCAGTGTAGAGGCAAACACCGGGGAGCTGTTTTTT
TRBJ2-3 | TRBD1 | . | TRBV29-1 | CSSNVGTGSADTQYF | TGCAGCTCCAACGTGGGGACAGGGTCTGCAGATACGCAGTATTTT
TRBJ2-7 | TRBD2 | . | TRBV5-4 | CASSFSGVPYEQYF | TGTGCCAGCAGCTTTAGCGGGGTTCCCTACGAGCAGTACTTC
TRBJ2-1 | TRBD2 | . | TRBV30 | CAWRPLAGGYNEQFF | TGTGCCTGGAGACCTCTAGCGGGAGGGTACAATGAGCAGTTCTTC
TRBJ2-7 | TRBD2 | . | TRBV10-3 | CAISGGTSVNYEQYF | TGTGCCATCAGTGGTGGGACTAGCGTGAACTACGAGCAGTACTTC